Described below is a single T cell receptor beta chain sequence and its context. This sample was included in a study of cytomegalovirus exposure and HLA in healthy donors. 60 Vbeta and 13 Jbeta primers were used in PCR. Method: immunoSEQ multiplex PCR; TCRdb's copy keeps in-frame clones and lacks some. This table holds around 110,000 clones, roughly 9.9% found once. Specimen: PBMCs. The receptor was isolated from a man younger than 45 in good health and CMV-seronegative.

CDR3 in DNA: TGTGCCAGCAGCATCGGACAGTGGGAGACCCAGTACTTC. It translates to CASSIGQWETQYF. The chain recombines TRBV7-9 with TRBJ2-5; D is possibly TRBD1 (6 bases). Germline loops: CDR1 SEHNR, CDR2 FQNEAQ (reference sequence). Trimming pared 5 bases from V and 5 bases from J, leaving 12 bases between. The CDR3 consists of 13 residues.